The source of this T cell receptor (beta chain) is a study of cytomegalovirus exposure and HLA in healthy donors (TCRdb year 2017). Context from the whole study: In an earlier analysis of 550 to 750 of the donors, roughly 300 Gb of sequence data and 95 million to 130 million unique TCR beta sequences from about 190 million T cells were reported. Roughly 300 gigabases of sequencing data and approximately 92 million unique TCR sequences made up an early release that covered around 640 HLA-typed donors. The genetic ancestry cluster associated with self-reported Caucasian donors included approximately 85% of the roughly 380 genotyped donors. The study aimed to test whether cataloging public T cell receptors could reveal signatures of past pathogen exposure. Using immunosequencing, the study profiled T cell repertoires from 666 subjects and related those repertoires to cytomegalovirus serostatus. Along with the approximately 700-subject first cohort, a separate validation cohort of over a hundred different subjects was used. To predict cytomegalovirus infection status, the study brought together high-throughput TCR immunosequencing, statistical association of individual TCRs with disease status, and machine learning. A later analysis re-analyzed previously published TCR beta repertoires from approximately 700 donors and added high-resolution HLA genotyping to study TCR occurrence patterns. Rather than using new phenotypic data, the later analysis identified candidate immune exposures from TCR beta sequences and from how often those sequences occurred across donors. An earlier analysis of a few hundred of the donors applied high-throughput TCR beta sequencing to assess whether each TCR beta V gene segment acted as functional or pseudogenic. Donor age, sex, ethnicity and CMV serostatus were compiled together with the repertoire data. In a later genetic analysis, genome-wide SNP genotypes for 398 of the 666 donors were used, and that subset was treated as a discovery cohort. All discovery cohort repertoires had been generated on a single sequencing platform. Both class I and class II loci were covered by HLA typing, at four-digit resolution. Typing coverage varied by locus: roughly 629-630 donors for A, B, C, DRB1 and DQB1; approximately 520 for DQA1; more than 600 for DPA1; roughly 470 for DPB1. A handful of DR-DQ haplotypes were handled as single units for association and clustering because linkage in the cohort was strong. On average, roughly 240,000 unique TCR beta nucleotide sequences were sequenced per donor among about 400 genotyped donors of the cohort, with 15% to 20% of those sequences being non-productive. Findings and caveats that apply to the study as a whole: In the study, about 150 TCR beta chains were listed as associated with cytomegalovirus. Most TCR sequences were seen in very few donors, while some public TCRs were found in many individuals. Most CMV-associated TCR beta chains appeared to be HLA-restricted in a later analysis, and the HLA associations seemed to be driven largely by CMV exposure. In a later analysis, TCR association rates were found to vary across HLA loci, with the most associated TCRs seen for DRB1 alleles and the fewest for HLA-C alleles. A further reported finding was that TCR beta sequences accurately predicted the HLA-A and HLA-B alleles for most subjects in the first cohort. The presence/absence analyses assumed that sequencing depth was roughly uniform across donors, and that assumption may not be true. A few of the identified cytomegalovirus-associated TCR beta chains were confirmed in vitro to be specific for cytomegalovirus antigens. Compared with equally common non-associated chains, HLA-associated TCR beta chains in a later analysis were more clonally expanded and had lower generation probabilities. Linkage disequilibrium might explain the correlated functional status among segregating V segments, but an unknown experimental factor could not be excluded. HLA typing was unavailable for some donors at each locus, so association tests used only the typed subset. In a later analysis, about 16,000 TCR beta sequences were associated with specific HLA alleles at a false discovery rate of 0.05. Because the 87-base-pair reads could not distinguish some IMGT-functional V segments, including TRBV6-2 and TRBV6-3, those segments were excluded. According to the authors, the approach could potentially be generalized to other disease states and immunological phenotypes. In a later analysis, several top co-occurrence clusters were reported to appear linked to parvovirus B19, influenza, CMV and Epstein-Barr virus. A cluster of highly shared sequence variants was judged likely to represent a technical artifact of the sequencing pipeline. In this cohort, only TCR beta chains were sequenced, and detectable features were limited by the absence of alpha or paired-chain data. In a later genetic analysis, a missense DCLRE1C variant was associated with V-gene and J-gene trimming of TCR beta chains, and the association was replicated in an independent cohort. A later genetic analysis reported fewer N-insertions in productive TCRs among donors in an Asian-associated ancestry cluster than the roughly 640-donor mean. When HLA alleles, especially DR and DQ, strongly co-occurred, attributing TCR associations to individual alleles was difficult. The only immune exposure information available for the cohort was CMV serostatus. The classifier was reported to diagnose cytomegalovirus status with high specificity and sensitivity in both the original cohort and the validation cohort. Broadly in line with IMGT annotations, most TCR beta V segments showed up in productive rearrangements about 87% or about 30% of the time in an earlier analysis of 587 of the donors. Because counts were too low, around 18 rarely observed V segments, including chromosome 9 orphons, were left out of the earlier analysis of about 500 of the donors.

Library creation used the immunoSEQ multiplex PCR assay. For the multiplex PCR, a mixture combining 60 forward primers for TCR Vbeta segments and 13 reverse primers for TCR Jbeta segments was used. Amplification of the CDR3 region of rearranged TCR beta genes was performed with a multiplex PCR assay on genomic DNA. Amplified TCR beta libraries were sequenced as 87-base-pair reads on the Illumina HiSeq System. Under the source paper's analysis protocol: A later analysis tallied roughly 80 million unique TCR beta chains across the 700 or so repertoires, and approximately 12 million of those chains were shared by two or more donors. Raw reads were error-corrected and collapsed into unique sequences by a nearest-neighbor algorithm in which closely related sequences were merged to remove PCR and sequencing errors. CDR3 sequences were aligned to IMGT reference sequences to assign V, D and J gene segments. For a sequence to be retained, a match of at least six nucleotides was required to both a V gene segment and a J gene segment. Rearrangements were classified as productive when the CDR3 lacked stop codons and remained in frame with V and J, and all other rearrangements were classified as non-productive. CDR3 was defined by IMGT convention, running from the second conserved V-encoded cysteine to the conserved J-encoded phenylalanine. The earlier analysis of about 500 of the donors excluded sequences that lacked an unambiguous match to a single V gene segment. An earlier analysis of approximately 590 of the donors called V segments functional above 56.7% productive rearrangements and segregating when the between-donor standard deviation exceeded 5%. To diagnose cytomegalovirus status from the catalog of TCR beta chain sequences, a statistical classification framework was built. In a later analysis, TCR nucleotide sequences were compared against IMGT/GENE-DB human TR gene sequences so that V and J genes could be assigned. The TCRdist pipeline was used in a later analysis to assign CDR3 sequences and most-parsimonious VDJ recombination scenarios. In a later analysis, each TCR beta chain was defined by its CDR3 amino acid sequence together with its V-gene family, and reads without a unique V-gene family were excluded. As a way to deal with suspected cross-contamination and a sequencing artifact, a later analysis dropped hundreds of nucleotide sequences that were highly shared and had low generation probability. In a later analysis, a clonal expansion index was calculated for each public chain from normalized within-repertoire ranks of inferred template counts. In a later analysis, generation probabilities were computed using a VDJ recombination model fitted to out-of-frame rearrangements, and the results were checked against IGoR. In a later analysis, TCR-TCR, TCR-HLA and TCR-CMV co-occurrence was scored with hypergeometric tests, and a repertoire-size bias correction was applied to TCR pairs. To estimate false discovery rates, a later analysis permuted the HLA or CMV assignments 20 times. In a later analysis, co-occurring TCRs were grouped with DBSCAN, and TCRdist sequence similarity was added when clustering was performed within HLA-allele-positive subsets. Co-occurrence clustering excluded repertoires with fewer than 30,000 or more than 120,000 public chains, plus five with anomalous nucleotide sharing. The table comes from immuneACCESS by way of TCRdb, which keeps in-frame sequences with V and J called. Part of the clones is missing from these tables; in studies checked, under half for an unresolved V gene and the rest for unknown reasons. V and J calls and clone size follow that table, whereas D and trimming were derived from the DNA. The sample includes about 150,000 clones, with over 60% observed a single time. 1.5% to 2% of the sample lies in the top ten.

CDR1 and CDR2 were assigned from the germline V gene as MDHEN and SYDVKM. Including the terminal cysteine and phenylalanine, the CDR3 comprises 17 residues. Only the CDR3 region is kept as DNA, spanning 51 bases read in frame from base 1. Trimming takes 5 bases off V and 6 bases off J; junction bases not matched to a gene: 15. The cohort comprised more than 550 healthy bone marrow donors. All cohort members were sampled while nominally healthy, although unrecorded immune exposures were likely present. The donor was CMV seronegative and was included in the group of several hundred seronegative cohort members. Each donor provided a peripheral blood sample, and peripheral blood mononuclear cells were used for TCR beta sequencing. Genomic DNA was extracted from the blood cell samples with the Qiagen DNeasy Blood Extraction Kit. This clone was seen only a few times. What antigen it recognizes has not been identified. One base away there is no much larger clone; base qualities are not given.

This clonotype originated in a woman aged 40 to 49 in good health and CMV-seronegative. Source material: PBMCs. The rearranged chain carries TRBV28 and TRBJ1-4, with TRBD1 identical over 7 junction bases. The nucleotide sequence reads as follows: TGTGCCAGCAGTAATCAGGGGGGTGGGATTAATGATGAAAAACTGTTTTTT. This codes for CASSNQGGGINDEKLFF.